This T cell receptor beta chain was retrieved from a study of blood T cells in healthy people across ages. About the research overall: Template switching recovered approximately one barcoded beta molecule for every two T cells.

Samples each yielded at least 6 micrograms of total RNA. Overall study results and limits: TCR beta diversity, measured per million T cells, fell in a roughly linear way with age. Since the PBMCs were unsorted, naive and antigen-experienced cells could not be conclusively compared.

The CDR3 has 16 residues. Looked up from germline, CDR1 is SGHTA and CDR2 is FQGNSA. With 5 bases removed from V and 2 bases from J, the gap between germline ends came to 16 bases. To note about this clonotype: Its specificity is unknown.

It was with a sample-barcoded 5' primer and a J-beta primer mix that a second PCR of roughly 7 to 12 cycles was run. TCRdb processed the 5' RACE reads anew with MiXCR; each CDR3 protein has one entry. The sample consists of about 1.1 million distinct CDR3 sequences, approximately 38% of them appearing once. The J gene is TRBJ1-5, the V gene TRBV7-2; TRBD1 might be the D (5 bases). The TCR comes from a young man in good health. Sequenced: blood. CDR3 DNA sequence: TGTGCCAGCAGCGCCCTGGGAGGGGCTGGCAATCAGCCCCAGCATTTT. Protein: CASSALGGAGNQPQHF.